Shown below are 5 T cell receptor beta chains from a single sample sequenced in a study of cytomegalovirus exposure and HLA in healthy donors. The PCR used 60 Vbeta and 13 Jbeta primers. TCRdb's table, derived via immunoSEQ multiplex PCR, lists solely in-frame clones and lacks some. This table holds about 67,000 clones, over 75% found once. The sequencing input was PBMCs. These receptors all stem from a woman in her 30s in good health and CMV-seropositive.

Only a few counts were recorded for this clone. The rearrangement uses TRBV12-5 and TRBJ2-1; D perhaps matches TRBD1 (6 bases). CDR1 is LGHNT and CDR2 is FRNRAP in the germline V gene. V dropped 2 bases and J dropped 0 bases, with 17 bases sitting between them. This CDR3 contains 18 residues. The CDR3 sequence is CASGLHRVAGPSYNEQFF. CDR3 sequence (DNA): TGTGCTAGTGGTTTGCACAGGGTCGCCGGTCCCTCCTACAATGAGCAGTTCTTC.

This chain joins TRBV19 and TRBJ2-1; 15 bases are a match to TRBD2. J was trimmed by 9 bases and V by 1 base; bases with no gene match: 1. Germline V gene data show CDR1 as LNHDA and CDR2 as SQIVND (reference sequence). There are 15 residues in the CDR3. CDR3 sequence: CASSIGGLAGGEQFF. The DNA for the CDR3 is TGTGCCAGTAGTATAGGGGGACTAGCGGGGGGTGAGCAGTTCTTC.

The chain uses TRBV6-1 and TRBJ1-5; D not resolved. Germline values: CDR1 MNHNS, CDR2 SASEGT. Deletions cut 7 bases from V and 7 bases from J, with 14 bases between. This CDR3 is 13 amino acids long. CDR3: CASISPGDQPQHF. The CDR3 nucleotides read TGTGCCAGCATTTCACCGGGAGACCAGCCCCAGCATTTT.

This rearrangement joins TRBV2 to TRBJ1-1; the match to TRBD1 covers 7 bases. There are 15 residues in the CDR3. CDR1 is SNHLY and CDR2 is FYNNEI in the germline V gene. V gave up 4 bases and J gave up 1 base; unmatched junction bases: 6. The CDR3 coding sequence is TGTGCCAGCAGTGGACAGGGTGTGAGGAACACTGAAGCTTTCTTT. Translated: CASSGQGVRNTEAFF.

The chain is built from TRBV6-1 and TRBJ2-7; D not resolved. The CDR3 extends over 13 amino acids. CDR1 is MNHNS, CDR2 SASEGT, per germline. Deletions cut 6 bases from V and 3 bases from J, with 12 bases between. CDR3 protein: CASSPLQVYEQYF. The CDR3 region has the DNA TGTGCCAGCAGCCCCTTACAAGTCTACGAGCAGTACTTC.